This T cell receptor beta chain was documented in a study of molecular identifiers for immune sequencing clone quantification. The study, taken as a whole, reports: Reports indicate spiked Jurkat TCR RNA from one cell could be found among one million naive cells.

The CDR3 is 16 residues long. CDR1 and CDR2 from the germline V gene are SGHAT and FQNNGV. Trimming pared 10 bases from V and 4 bases from J, leaving 20 bases between. When naive CD8 T cells were sorted, they were gated as CD8+CD4-CCR7+CD45RA+. Previously reported methods and listed TCR primers produced the bulk TCR libraries. A single record per CDR3 protein comes from TCRdb applying MiXCR to the PCR reads. The repertoire holds over 60,000 distinct CDR3 sequences, with under 20% as singletons. This clonotype was seen at least ten times. The antigen remains undetermined. The chain uses TRBV11-2 and TRBJ2-6; maybe TRBD1 (6 bases). This clonotype was sampled from a human donor in good health. Some libraries in this study had Jurkat cell RNA spiked in. The material sequenced was naive CD8+ T cells from blood, with Jurkat cell RNA spiked in. The subset was: FACS-sorted CD8+CD4-CCR7+CD45RA+ naive T cells. CDR3: CAIPNRDASGANVLTF. CDR3 DNA: TGTGCCATCCCTAACAGGGACGCTTCCGGGGCCAACGTCCTGACTTTC.